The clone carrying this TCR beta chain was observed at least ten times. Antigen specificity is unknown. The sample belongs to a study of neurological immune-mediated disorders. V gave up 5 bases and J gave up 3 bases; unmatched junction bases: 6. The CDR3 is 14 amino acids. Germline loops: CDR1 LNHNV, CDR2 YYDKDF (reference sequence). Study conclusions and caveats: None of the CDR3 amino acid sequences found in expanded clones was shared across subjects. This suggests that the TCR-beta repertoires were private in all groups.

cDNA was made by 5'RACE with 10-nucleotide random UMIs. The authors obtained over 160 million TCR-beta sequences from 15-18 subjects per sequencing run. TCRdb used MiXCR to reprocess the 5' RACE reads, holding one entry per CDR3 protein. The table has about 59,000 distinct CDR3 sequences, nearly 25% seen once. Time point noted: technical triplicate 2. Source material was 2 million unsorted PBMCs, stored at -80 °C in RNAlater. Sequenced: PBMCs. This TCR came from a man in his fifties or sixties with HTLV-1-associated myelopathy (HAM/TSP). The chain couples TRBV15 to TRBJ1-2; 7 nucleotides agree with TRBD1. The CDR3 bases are TGTGCCACCAGCGACAGGGAATTTGACTATGGCTACACCTTC. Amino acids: CATSDREFDYGYTF.